Listed below are T cell receptor beta chains from one sample, sequenced in a study of blood T cell repertoires in COVID-19. The data were produced by immunoSEQ multiplex PCR, yet TCRdb's version contains in-frame clones alone and is incomplete. This table holds about 160,000 clones, 79% found once. Sequencing used peripheral blood. The receptors here all came from a woman in her sixties or seventies with COVID-19, enrolled during active disease. CDR3s include the opening cysteine and the closing phenylalanine or tryptophan. The order of the fields is D gene, clone size, V gene, J gene, CDR3 DNA, CDR3 protein. D genes are given only for firm matches. Where a row states a size, it is once, few, many or the class of an expanded clone; other rows omit it.

D gene: -; clone size: many; V gene: TRBV2; J gene: TRBJ1-4; CDR3 DNA: TGTGCCAGCAATCCTAGCTCAACTAATGAAAAACTGTTTTTT; CDR3 protein: CASNPSSTNEKLFF
D gene: -; clone size: -; V gene: TRBV5-3; J gene: TRBJ2-3; CDR3 DNA: TGTGCCAGAGTGGCAGAGGGCACAGATACGCAGTATTTT; CDR3 protein: CARVAEGTDTQYF
D gene: -; clone size: once; V gene: TRBV9; J gene: TRBJ1-4; CDR3 DNA: TGTGCCAGCAGCCAAACAGGGTCCAATGAAAAACTGTTTTTT; CDR3 protein: CASSQTGSNEKLFF
D gene: TRBD1; clone size: -; V gene: TRBV5-1; J gene: TRBJ1-6; CDR3 DNA: TGCGCCAGCAGCTTGGAGGCAGGGGGCAATTCACCCCTCCACTTT; CDR3 protein: CASSLEAGGNSPLHF
D gene: -; clone size: -; V gene: TRBV5-4; J gene: TRBJ2-3; CDR3 DNA: TGTGCCAGCAGCTTAGGCGGGAAGGAAGATACGCAGTATTTT; CDR3 protein: CASSLGGKEDTQYF
D gene: TRBD2; clone size: -; V gene: TRBV7-9; J gene: TRBJ2-3; CDR3 DNA: TGTGCCAGCAGCTTACTCTGGAGGGGACTAGCGGGCACAGATACGCAGTATTTT; CDR3 protein: CASSLLWRGLAGTDTQYF
D gene: -; clone size: -; V gene: TRBV7-2; J gene: TRBJ2-7; CDR3 DNA: TGTGCCAGCAGCTTAGCTGAAGAGAGCGAGCAGTACTTC; CDR3 protein: CASSLAEESEQYF
D gene: TRBD2; clone size: -; V gene: TRBV27; J gene: TRBJ2-2; CDR3 DNA: TGTGCCAGCAGTCACACCGGGACTAGCGGGAGTAGGGGGGAGCTGTTTTTT; CDR3 protein: CASSHTGTSGSRGELFF
D gene: TRBD2; clone size: -; V gene: TRBV11-2; J gene: TRBJ2-7; CDR3 DNA: TGTGCCAGCAGCTTAGGGACTAGCGCACGCTACGAGCAGTACTTC; CDR3 protein: CASSLGTSARYEQYF
D gene: TRBD1; clone size: -; V gene: TRBV18; J gene: TRBJ2-7; CDR3 DNA: TGTGCCAGCTCACTCGGACAGGGGGCTCCCTACGAGCAGTACTTC; CDR3 protein: CASSLGQGAPYEQYF
D gene: -; clone size: -; V gene: TRBV4-1; J gene: TRBJ2-4; CDR3 DNA: TGCGCCAGCAGCCAAGGCGGGTTAACCGGGGGGCCCAGAAACATTCAGTACTTC; CDR3 protein: CASSQGGLTGGPRNIQYF
D gene: -; clone size: once; V gene: TRBV6-5; J gene: TRBJ1-4; CDR3 DNA: TGTGCCAGCAGTCCCGACATGGTCGAGGGAAAACTGTTTTTT; CDR3 protein: CASSPDMVEGKLFF
D gene: TRBD2; clone size: few; V gene: TRBV7-2; J gene: TRBJ2-5; CDR3 DNA: TGTGCCAGCAGCTTCAACGGCGGGACTACATGGGAGACCCAGTACTTC; CDR3 protein: CASSFNGGTTWETQYF
D gene: -; clone size: once; V gene: TRBV14; J gene: TRBJ1-3; CDR3 DNA: TGTGCCAGCAGCCAAGCTATTGGAAACACCATATATTTT; CDR3 protein: CASSQAIGNTIYF
D gene: TRBD2; clone size: -; V gene: TRBV6-6; J gene: TRBJ2-7; CDR3 DNA: TGTGCCAGCAGTCCTGTAGCGGGGAGGTCACTCTCCTACGAGCAGTACTTC; CDR3 protein: CASSPVAGRSLSYEQYF
D gene: -; clone size: -; V gene: TRBV24-1; J gene: TRBJ1-2; CDR3 DNA: TGTGCCACCAGTGATTTGAAGGCAGGTCCTAACTATGGCTACACCTTC; CDR3 protein: CATSDLKAGPNYGYTF
D gene: -; clone size: -; V gene: TRBV28; J gene: TRBJ1-5; CDR3 DNA: TGTGCCAGCAAGTGGGGCCGGAATCAGCCCCAGCATTTT; CDR3 protein: CASKWGRNQPQHF
D gene: TRBD1; clone size: -; V gene: TRBV23-1; J gene: TRBJ2-1; CDR3 DNA: TGCGCCAGCAGTCGGGACAGAGATTACAATGAGCAGTTCTTC; CDR3 protein: CASSRDRDYNEQFF
D gene: -; clone size: -; V gene: TRBV10-3; J gene: TRBJ2-5; CDR3 DNA: TGTGCCATCAGTGAGTCGGTAGCAAAAGAGACCCAGTACTTC; CDR3 protein: CAISESVAKETQYF
D gene: -; clone size: -; V gene: TRBV13; J gene: TRBJ1-1; CDR3 DNA: TGTGCCAGCACCCCATGGGGGGACGCTGAAGCTTTCTTT; CDR3 protein: CASTPWGDAEAFF
D gene: -; clone size: -; V gene: TRBV15; J gene: TRBJ2-5; CDR3 DNA: TGTGCCACCAGCAGAGATATGGCTCAGGGAGGAGAGACCCAGTACTTC; CDR3 protein: CATSRDMAQGGETQYF
D gene: -; clone size: -; V gene: TRBV29-1; J gene: TRBJ1-1; CDR3 DNA: TGCAGCGTTGAGATCGGCGGGCGGAGCCTGGGGGCTTTCTTT; CDR3 protein: CSVEIGGRSLGAFF
D gene: TRBD2; clone size: -; V gene: TRBV7-9; J gene: TRBJ2-1; CDR3 DNA: TGTGCCAGCAGCTTACTGCCTCTAGCGGGAGTTCACAATGAGCAGTTCTTC; CDR3 protein: CASSLLPLAGVHNEQFF
D gene: -; clone size: -; V gene: TRBV19; J gene: TRBJ2-2; CDR3 DNA: TGTGCCAGTGCCATCAGGGCGCGTCGGACCGGGGAGCTGTTTTTT; CDR3 protein: CASAIRARRTGELFF
D gene: TRBD2; clone size: -; V gene: TRBV28; J gene: TRBJ2-7; CDR3 DNA: TGTGCCAGCAGTTGGTGGCTAGCGGGAGTCTCCGAGCAGTACTTC; CDR3 protein: CASSWWLAGVSEQYF
D gene: -; clone size: -; V gene: TRBV7-7; J gene: TRBJ2-5; CDR3 DNA: TGTGCTAGCAGCTTAGATGCGGGGGCGGGTGATATCCAGTACTTC; CDR3 protein: CASSLDAGAGDIQYF
D gene: TRBD2; clone size: -; V gene: TRBV5-4; J gene: TRBJ2-2; CDR3 DNA: TGTGCCAGCAGCTCGCTAGCGGGAGGACCCACCGGGGAGCTGTTTTTT; CDR3 protein: CASSSLAGGPTGELFF
D gene: -; clone size: -; V gene: TRBV4-3; J gene: TRBJ1-2; CDR3 DNA: TGCGCCAGCAGCCAAGTGCGGGGGGTAGCTAACTATGGCTACACCTTC; CDR3 protein: CASSQVRGVANYGYTF
D gene: TRBD2; clone size: -; V gene: TRBV9; J gene: TRBJ2-3; CDR3 DNA: TGTGCCAGCAGCGTAGGGGCGGGGGGGCCGGATACGCAGTATTTT; CDR3 protein: CASSVGAGGPDTQYF
D gene: -; clone size: -; V gene: TRBV7-2; J gene: TRBJ2-3; CDR3 DNA: TGTGCCAGCAGCTTTTGGGGGCAGGCCACAGATACGCAGTATTTT; CDR3 protein: CASSFWGQATDTQYF
D gene: -; clone size: few; V gene: TRBV28; J gene: TRBJ1-2; CDR3 DNA: TGTGCCAGCAGCCTCGGCAGGGGCAGGCGTAACTATGGCTACACCTTC; CDR3 protein: CASSLGRGRRNYGYTF
D gene: TRBD1; clone size: -; V gene: TRBV20-1; J gene: TRBJ2-3; CDR3 DNA: TGCAGTGCTAGTCAGGGGGCTTCGTACACAGATACGCAGTATTTT; CDR3 protein: CSASQGASYTDTQYF
D gene: -; clone size: -; V gene: TRBV12-3/TRBV12-4; J gene: TRBJ1-5; CDR3 DNA: TGTGCCAGCAGTTTATCCAGTAATCAGCCCCAGCATTTT; CDR3 protein: CASSLSSNQPQHF
D gene: -; clone size: -; V gene: TRBV5-4; J gene: TRBJ2-6; CDR3 DNA: TGTGCCAGCAGCTTGGGGTTGGGACTCCTCTCTGGGGCCAACGTCCTGACTTTC; CDR3 protein: CASSLGLGLLSGANVLTF
D gene: TRBD2; clone size: -; V gene: TRBV7-3; J gene: TRBJ2-3; CDR3 DNA: TGTGCCAGCAAGGAAGGGAGGGGAAGCACAGATACGCAGTATTTT; CDR3 protein: CASKEGRGSTDTQYF
D gene: TRBD1; clone size: -; V gene: TRBV3-1/TRBV3-2; J gene: TRBJ1-1; CDR3 DNA: TGTGCCAGCAGCCGCACAACAGGGGCCACTGAAGCTTTCTTT; CDR3 protein: CASSRTTGATEAFF
D gene: -; clone size: once; V gene: TRBV5-4; J gene: TRBJ2-3; CDR3 DNA: TGTGCCAGCAGCCCGGGGGATGGAGGTGATACGCAGTATTTT; CDR3 protein: CASSPGDGGDTQYF
D gene: -; clone size: -; V gene: TRBV6-1; J gene: TRBJ2-7; CDR3 DNA: TGTGCCAGCAGTGAAAGCTGGCAGTACTTC; CDR3 protein: CASSESWQYF
D gene: TRBD1; clone size: -; V gene: TRBV4-2; J gene: TRBJ2-1; CDR3 DNA: TGTGCCAGCAGCCTGGGACAGGGGGCGCCCGATGAGCAGTTCTTC; CDR3 protein: CASSLGQGAPDEQFF
D gene: -; clone size: few; V gene: TRBV28; J gene: TRBJ2-1; CDR3 DNA: TGTGCCAGCAGTTTGGTACGGGAGACCCCCTCCAATGAGCAGTTCTTC; CDR3 protein: CASSLVRETPSNEQFF
D gene: -; clone size: -; V gene: TRBV7-8; J gene: TRBJ1-6; CDR3 DNA: TGTGCCAGCAGCCCCCGGCCCCCAGGGAATAATTCACCCCTCCACTTT; CDR3 protein: CASSPRPPGNNSPLHF
D gene: TRBD1; clone size: -; V gene: TRBV28; J gene: TRBJ1-1; CDR3 DNA: TGTGCCAGCAGTCGGGACAGGGGAATGAACACTGAAGCTTTCTTT; CDR3 protein: CASSRDRGMNTEAFF
D gene: TRBD1; clone size: -; V gene: TRBV7-8; J gene: TRBJ2-2; CDR3 DNA: TGTGCCAGCAGCATCACTGGACAGGTCGCCACCGGGGAGCTGTTTTTT; CDR3 protein: CASSITGQVATGELFF
D gene: TRBD2; clone size: -; V gene: TRBV9; J gene: TRBJ2-4; CDR3 DNA: TGTGCCAGCAGCGCGACCGGGGGGGCGGCCAAAAACATTCAGTACTTC; CDR3 protein: CASSATGGAAKNIQYF
D gene: -; clone size: few; V gene: TRBV5-1; J gene: TRBJ1-6; CDR3 DNA: TGCGCCAGCAGCTTGGCCCAGAAGAATTCACCCCTCCACTTT; CDR3 protein: CASSLAQKNSPLHF
D gene: TRBD1; clone size: -; V gene: TRBV5-4; J gene: TRBJ2-1; CDR3 DNA: TGTGCCAGCAGCTTGGGTCCTAGCCCGAGGGGGCGAAACAATGAGCAGTTCTTC; CDR3 protein: CASSLGPSPRGRNNEQFF
D gene: -; clone size: -; V gene: TRBV28; J gene: TRBJ2-2; CDR3 DNA: TGTGCCACCCCGGGGGCAGGGGGCACCGGGGAGCTGTTTTTT; CDR3 protein: CATPGAGGTGELFF
D gene: -; clone size: once; V gene: TRBV11-3; J gene: TRBJ2-1; CDR3 DNA: TGTGCCAGCAGCTTACGCAAGACAGGAGGATACAATGAGCAGTTCTTC; CDR3 protein: CASSLRKTGGYNEQFF
D gene: TRBD2; clone size: -; V gene: TRBV7-6; J gene: TRBJ2-1; CDR3 DNA: TGTGCCAGCACCTCGGCTGGCGGGGGGGATTACAATGAGCAGTTCTTC; CDR3 protein: CASTSAGGGDYNEQFF
D gene: -; clone size: few; V gene: TRBV9; J gene: TRBJ1-2; CDR3 DNA: TGTGCCAGCAGCGGAGGCCCGACAGTCAACTATGGCTACACCTTC; CDR3 protein: CASSGGPTVNYGYTF
D gene: TRBD1; clone size: -; V gene: TRBV28; J gene: TRBJ2-7; CDR3 DNA: TGTGCCAGCAGTTCCAGGGACAGGGAAGGCGAGCAGTACTTC; CDR3 protein: CASSSRDREGEQYF
D gene: TRBD1; clone size: -; V gene: TRBV10-1; J gene: TRBJ2-4; CDR3 DNA: TGCGCCAGCAGTGAGGGACAGGGCTGGGAAAACATTCAGTACTTC; CDR3 protein: CASSEGQGWENIQYF
D gene: TRBD1; clone size: -; V gene: TRBV15; J gene: TRBJ1-6; CDR3 DNA: TGTGCCACCAGCAGAGACCCGGGACAGTTTAATTCACCCCTCCACTTT; CDR3 protein: CATSRDPGQFNSPLHF
D gene: TRBD1; clone size: -; V gene: TRBV5-1; J gene: TRBJ1-2; CDR3 DNA: TGCGCCAGCAGCTTCGGGACAGGGGGCTATGGCTACACCTTC; CDR3 protein: CASSFGTGGYGYTF
D gene: -; clone size: -; V gene: TRBV29-1; J gene: TRBJ1-2; CDR3 DNA: TGCAGCGCCCCGTCGGACAGTGGTGGCTACACCTTC; CDR3 protein: CSAPSDSGGYTF
D gene: -; clone size: -; V gene: TRBV4-2; J gene: TRBJ2-2; CDR3 DNA: TGTGCCAGCAGCCCTCGAGCGAAGGCGAACACCGGGGAGCTGTTTTTT; CDR3 protein: CASSPRAKANTGELFF
D gene: TRBD1; clone size: -; V gene: TRBV3-1/TRBV3-2; J gene: TRBJ1-2; CDR3 DNA: TGTGCCAGCAGCCTCCGGGACAGATATGACTATGGCTACACCTTC; CDR3 protein: CASSLRDRYDYGYTF